Listed below are T cell receptor beta chains from one sample, sequenced in a study of cytomegalovirus exposure and HLA in healthy donors. Produced via immunoSEQ multiplex PCR; TCRdb's table is partial and in-frame only. The sample has some 180,000 clones, and its top ten clones hold about 6.8%. What was sequenced was PBMCs. The receptor set was obtained from a man aged 30 to 39 in good health and CMV-seronegative. Each CDR3 is given with its conserved first and last residue. D genes are given only for firm matches.

v_gene: TRBV7-2; d_gene: TRBD1; j_gene: TRBJ2-1; CDR3nt: TGTGCCAGCAGCTTATCGGGACAGGGAATCGATGAGCAGTTCTTC; CDR3aa: CASSLSGQGIDEQFF
v_gene: TRBV5-3; d_gene: TRBD1; j_gene: TRBJ1-4; CDR3nt: TGTGCCAGAAGCTTGGGATCAGGGGGCCTAGGAGAAAAACTGTTTTTT; CDR3aa: CARSLGSGGLGEKLFF
v_gene: TRBV25-1; d_gene: .; j_gene: TRBJ2-2; CDR3nt: TGTGCCAGCAGTGAATTTGGACTGAACACCGGGGAGCTGTTTTTT; CDR3aa: CASSEFGLNTGELFF
v_gene: TRBV6-5; d_gene: .; j_gene: TRBJ2-7; CDR3nt: TGTGCCAGCAGTTACTCGCGGGGCAGGGGGAATTACGAGCAGTACTTC; CDR3aa: CASSYSRGRGNYEQYF
v_gene: TRBV30; d_gene: .; j_gene: TRBJ1-5; CDR3nt: TGTGCCTGGAGTGACAGAAGCAATCAGCCCCAGCATTTT; CDR3aa: CAWSDRSNQPQHF
v_gene: TRBV5-1; d_gene: TRBD2; j_gene: TRBJ2-1; CDR3nt: TGCGCCAGCCAACCTAGCGGAGATTCCTACAATGAGCAGTTCTTC; CDR3aa: CASQPSGDSYNEQFF
v_gene: TRBV28; d_gene: .; j_gene: TRBJ1-1; CDR3nt: TGTGCCAGCAGTTTCGAGGACACTGAAGCTTTCTTT; CDR3aa: CASSFEDTEAFF
v_gene: TRBV5-6; d_gene: TRBD2; j_gene: TRBJ2-7; CDR3nt: TGTGCCAGCAGCTACGGACTAGGGATGCAGTACTTC; CDR3aa: CASSYGLGMQYF
v_gene: TRBV30; d_gene: TRBD1; j_gene: TRBJ1-4; CDR3nt: TGTGCCGGGGATCCGGCAGGGGGTTTCGAACTGTTTTTT; CDR3aa: CAGDPAGGFELFF
v_gene: TRBV28; d_gene: .; j_gene: TRBJ2-7; CDR3nt: TGTGCCAGCAGTTTAAGATCCGGGCAGGGCGCAGCTCTCTACGAGCAGTACTTC; CDR3aa: CASSLRSGQGAALYEQYF
v_gene: TRBV29-1; d_gene: TRBD2; j_gene: TRBJ2-6; CDR3nt: TGCAGCGTGGGTGTATGGGCTAGCGGGTCTGGGGCCAACGTCCTGACTTTC; CDR3aa: CSVGVWASGSGANVLTF
v_gene: TRBV27; d_gene: .; j_gene: TRBJ1-5; CDR3nt: TGTGCCAGCAGTGGGGGGTTTCAGCCCCAGCATTTT; CDR3aa: CASSGGFQPQHF
v_gene: TRBV18; d_gene: .; j_gene: TRBJ2-3; CDR3nt: TGTGCCAGCTCACCGGGGCAGGGGTCCACAGATACGCAGTATTTT; CDR3aa: CASSPGQGSTDTQYF
v_gene: TRBV27; d_gene: TRBD1; j_gene: TRBJ1-2; CDR3nt: TGTGCCAGCAGTAAACCGGGACAGGGGTATGGCTACACCTTC; CDR3aa: CASSKPGQGYGYTF
v_gene: TRBV7-3; d_gene: .; j_gene: TRBJ2-1; CDR3nt: TGTGCCAGCAGCTTAGGTACCAGCTACAATGAGCAGTTCTTC; CDR3aa: CASSLGTSYNEQFF
v_gene: TRBV7-8; d_gene: TRBD2; j_gene: TRBJ2-1; CDR3nt: TGTGCCAGCAGCCCGGCGGGGACTAGCGTAAACAATGAGCAGTTCTTC; CDR3aa: CASSPAGTSVNNEQFF
v_gene: TRBV19; d_gene: .; j_gene: TRBJ1-2; CDR3nt: TGTGCCAGTAGTATATCCGGGATCCATGGCTACACCTTC; CDR3aa: CASSISGIHGYTF
v_gene: TRBV5-4; d_gene: TRBD2; j_gene: TRBJ2-1; CDR3nt: TGTGCCAGCAGCTTGGTCCGGGGGGGAACCTACAATGAGCAGTTCTTC; CDR3aa: CASSLVRGGTYNEQFF
v_gene: TRBV4-2; d_gene: .; j_gene: TRBJ2-6; CDR3nt: TGTGCCAGCAGCCCCCCCCTCGCGGGGGCACCCCCCCCTTCAGGGGCCAACGTCCTGACTTTC; CDR3aa: CASSPPLAGAPPPSGANVLTF
v_gene: TRBV19; d_gene: TRBD1; j_gene: TRBJ1-2; CDR3nt: TGTGCCAGTAGACCTGGGACAGGGGGGAAAGGCTACACCTTC; CDR3aa: CASRPGTGGKGYTF
v_gene: TRBV11-2; d_gene: TRBD1; j_gene: TRBJ2-7; CDR3nt: TGTGCCAGCAGCCCCGGGACAGGGCTCGGCTACGAGCAGTACTTC; CDR3aa: CASSPGTGLGYEQYF
v_gene: TRBV4-1; d_gene: .; j_gene: TRBJ2-1; CDR3nt: TGCGCCAGCAGCCACCCTAGCTCCTACAATGAGCAGTTCTTC; CDR3aa: CASSHPSSYNEQFF
v_gene: TRBV6-5; d_gene: .; j_gene: TRBJ1-1; CDR3nt: TGTGCCAGCAGGCAGTTACAGAATACTGAAGCTTTCTTT; CDR3aa: CASRQLQNTEAFF
v_gene: TRBV6-1; d_gene: TRBD1; j_gene: TRBJ1-2; CDR3nt: TGTGCCAGCGCCCCCCCCGACAGGGCTGAGTATGGCTACACCTTC; CDR3aa: CASAPPDRAEYGYTF
v_gene: TRBV15; d_gene: TRBD1; j_gene: TRBJ2-3; CDR3nt: TGTGCCACCAGCAAACCGGGACAGCTCCCAGATACGCAGTATTTT; CDR3aa: CATSKPGQLPDTQYF
v_gene: TRBV2; d_gene: TRBD1; j_gene: TRBJ1-1; CDR3nt: TGTGCCAGTCAGCGGCAGGGGGTCCCTGAAGCTTTCTTT; CDR3aa: CASQRQGVPEAFF
v_gene: TRBV2; d_gene: .; j_gene: TRBJ2-2; CDR3nt: TGTGCCAGCAGTGAAGGGGCTAACACCGGGGAGCTGTTTTTT; CDR3aa: CASSEGANTGELFF
v_gene: TRBV11-3; d_gene: .; j_gene: TRBJ2-7; CDR3nt: TGTGCCAGCAGCTTAGAAGACCAGGCACCCGAGCAGTACTTC; CDR3aa: CASSLEDQAPEQYF
v_gene: TRBV5-1; d_gene: .; j_gene: TRBJ1-3; CDR3nt: TGCGCCAGCAGCTTGGCCGGACAGAGCTCTGGAAACACCATATATTTT; CDR3aa: CASSLAGQSSGNTIYF
v_gene: TRBV9; d_gene: TRBD1; j_gene: TRBJ2-1; CDR3nt: TGTGCCAGCAGCGTCCGGACAGGGACTGAGCAGTTCTTC; CDR3aa: CASSVRTGTEQFF
v_gene: TRBV9; d_gene: .; j_gene: TRBJ2-5; CDR3nt: TGTGCCAGCAGCGTAGCTAGTCGGAGGGGAATGGAGACCCAGTACTTC; CDR3aa: CASSVASRRGMETQYF
v_gene: TRBV4-1; d_gene: TRBD2; j_gene: TRBJ2-7; CDR3nt: TGCGCCAGCAGCCCCCTGACTAGCGGGAGGTACGAGCAGTACTTC; CDR3aa: CASSPLTSGRYEQYF
v_gene: TRBV28; d_gene: TRBD1; j_gene: TRBJ1-5; CDR3nt: TGTGCCAGCACCCCCGGGACAGGGGGTGGGAGGCCCCAGCATTTT; CDR3aa: CASTPGTGGGRPQHF
v_gene: TRBV2; d_gene: TRBD1; j_gene: TRBJ1-2; CDR3nt: TGTGCCAGCAGTGATCTGGGACAGAGCCCGAGAGGGGGGGGCTACACCTTC; CDR3aa: CASSDLGQSPRGGGYTF
v_gene: TRBV7-2; d_gene: .; j_gene: TRBJ2-7; CDR3nt: TGTGCCAGCAGCTTAGAGGGGGCTTCGGGGGCCTACGAGCAGTACTTC; CDR3aa: CASSLEGASGAYEQYF
v_gene: TRBV2; d_gene: .; j_gene: TRBJ2-1; CDR3nt: TGTGCCAGCAGCCTGGAGGGGAGGAATGAGCAGTTCTTC; CDR3aa: CASSLEGRNEQFF
v_gene: TRBV27; d_gene: TRBD2; j_gene: TRBJ2-3; CDR3nt: TGTGCCAGCAGTCTGTTCGGGAGGGCCCAAGATACGCAGTATTTT; CDR3aa: CASSLFGRAQDTQYF
v_gene: TRBV7-9; d_gene: TRBD1; j_gene: TRBJ2-7; CDR3nt: TGTGCCAGCAGCGTGGACAGGGGGCGTTACGAGCAGTACTTC; CDR3aa: CASSVDRGRYEQYF
v_gene: TRBV11-2; d_gene: .; j_gene: TRBJ2-7; CDR3nt: TGTGCCAGCAGCTTACAGTCCTACGAGCAGTACTTC; CDR3aa: CASSLQSYEQYF
v_gene: TRBV5-1; d_gene: TRBD2; j_gene: TRBJ2-5; CDR3nt: TGCGCCAGCAGCCCGTTAGCGGGAGACCAAGAGACCCAGTACTTC; CDR3aa: CASSPLAGDQETQYF
v_gene: TRBV10-3; d_gene: .; j_gene: TRBJ1-4; CDR3nt: TGTGCCATCAGTGCGGGGGACGCCAACCCTAAAAAACTGTTTTTT; CDR3aa: CAISAGDANPKKLFF
v_gene: TRBV5-1; d_gene: TRBD1; j_gene: TRBJ1-2; CDR3nt: TGCGCCAGCAGCTTCCGCCCAGACAGGGCTGTTGAGTATGGCTACACCTTC; CDR3aa: CASSFRPDRAVEYGYTF
v_gene: TRBV30; d_gene: TRBD1; j_gene: TRBJ2-1; CDR3nt: TGTGCCTGGAGGGGGACAGTGTACAATGAGCAGTTCTTC; CDR3aa: CAWRGTVYNEQFF
v_gene: TRBV7-9; d_gene: TRBD1; j_gene: TRBJ2-3; CDR3nt: TGTGCCAGCAGCGCCCGAACAGGGGGAGATACGCAGTATTTT; CDR3aa: CASSARTGGDTQYF
v_gene: TRBV30; d_gene: .; j_gene: TRBJ1-4; CDR3nt: TGTGCCTGGAACCGGCAGGGTCCGGAAAAACTGTTTTTT; CDR3aa: CAWNRQGPEKLFF